One sample yielded the 6 T cell receptor beta chains listed below, sequenced in a study of control samples from healthy donors and cancer patients. TCRdb keeps only in-frame clones here, not all; method: immunoSEQ multiplex PCR. The table shows about 140,000 clones, with 70% to 90% occurring only once. The sequenced material came from blood. The receptors shown here come from a woman in her twenties or thirties in good health.

This clone turned up a few times. This sequence joins TRBV12-3 or TRBV12-4 and TRBJ1-4; the D is unclear. The CDR3 totals 12 residues. Trimming took off 1 base at V and 17 bases at J, with 14 bases between the two ends. The CDR3 protein is CASSLGYAGRFF. Written as DNA, the CDR3 is TGTGCCAGCAGTTTAGGGTACGCAGGTCGTTTTTTT.

The gene calls are TRBV2 and TRBJ1-5; 9 bases map to TRBD1. CDR3 length: 15 residues. From germline, CDR1 is SNHLY and CDR2 FYNNEI. The trim removed 6 bases at V and 2 bases at J, leaving 5 bases unmatched. This CDR3 is CASSGQGLGNQPQHF. The CDR3 nucleotides are TGTGCCAGCAGCGGACAGGGGCTGGGCAATCAGCCCCAGCATTTT.

This chain uses TRBV5-6 with TRBJ1-5, with D tentatively TRBD1 (6 bases). The CDR3 extends over 15 amino acids. Trimming left V 6 bases short and J 5 bases short, with 18 bases between. CDR1 SGHDT and CDR2 YYEEEE come from the germline V gene. CDR3 loop: CASKYLDRSDQPQHF. DNA for the CDR3: TGTGCCAGCAAATACCTCGACAGGTCAGATCAGCCCCAGCATTTT.

The chain employs TRBV19 and TRBJ1-4; tentative D call: TRBD1 (5 bases). CDR3 size: 15 residues. The germline CDR1 and CDR2 sequences are LNHDA and SQIVND (reference sequence). The ends were cut back, 4 bases at V and 0 bases at J, with 9 bases in the middle. CDR3 DNA sequence: TGTGCCAGTAGTAGAGACAGTTCAACTAATGAAAAACTGTTTTTT. It codes for CASSRDSSTNEKLFF.

V is TRBV13 and J is TRBJ2-5; TRBD1 might be the D (6 bases). The CDR3 contains 14 residues. Germline V lookup: CDR1 PRHDT, CDR2 FYEKMQ (reference sequence). Trimming shortened V by 1 base and J by 5 bases, and 11 bases separated the two germline ends. CDR3 DNA sequence: TGTGCCAGCAGCTTAGAAGCCAGGGGTGAGACCCAGTACTTC. It specifies CASSLEARGETQYF.

The gene calls are TRBV2 and TRBJ1-2; D gene ambiguous. This CDR3 region has 15 residues. The germline CDR1 and CDR2 sequences are SNHLY and FYNNEI. The germline V and J ends were trimmed by 7 bases and 4 bases, with 19 bases remaining between them. The CDR3 here is CASNTEAFALYGYTF. In DNA, the CDR3 is TGTGCCAGCAATACGGAGGCTTTCGCCCTCTATGGCTACACCTTC.